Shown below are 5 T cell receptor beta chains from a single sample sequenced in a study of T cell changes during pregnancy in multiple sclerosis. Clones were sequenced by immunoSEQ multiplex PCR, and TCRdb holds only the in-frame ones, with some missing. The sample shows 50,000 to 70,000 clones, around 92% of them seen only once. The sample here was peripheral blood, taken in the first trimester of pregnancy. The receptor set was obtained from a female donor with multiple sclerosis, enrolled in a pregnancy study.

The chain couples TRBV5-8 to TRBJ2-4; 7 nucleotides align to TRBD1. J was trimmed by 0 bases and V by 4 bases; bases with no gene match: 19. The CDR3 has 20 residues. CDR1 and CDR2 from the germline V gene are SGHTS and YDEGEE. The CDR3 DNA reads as TGTGCCAGCAGCGGGGTCAGTGGACAGGCGATTAAGCTAGCCAAAAACATTCAGTACTTC. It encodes CASSGVSGQAIKLAKNIQYF.

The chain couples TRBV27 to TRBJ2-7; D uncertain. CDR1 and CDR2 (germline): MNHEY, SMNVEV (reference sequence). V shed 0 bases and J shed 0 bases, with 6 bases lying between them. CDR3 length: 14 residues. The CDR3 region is CASSLSPVSYEQYF. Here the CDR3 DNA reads TGTGCCAGCAGTTTATCCCCGGTCTCCTACGAGCAGTACTTC.

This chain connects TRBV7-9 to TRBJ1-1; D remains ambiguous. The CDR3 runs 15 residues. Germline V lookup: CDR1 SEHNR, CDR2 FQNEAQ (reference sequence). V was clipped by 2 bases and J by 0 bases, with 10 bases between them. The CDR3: CASSLIGTVNTEAFF. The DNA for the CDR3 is TGTGCCAGCAGCTTAATCGGCACAGTGAACACTGAAGCTTTCTTT.

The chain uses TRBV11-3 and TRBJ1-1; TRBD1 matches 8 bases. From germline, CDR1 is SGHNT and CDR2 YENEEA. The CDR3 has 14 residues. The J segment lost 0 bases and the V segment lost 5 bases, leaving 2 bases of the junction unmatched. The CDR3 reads CASSRTGMNTEAFF. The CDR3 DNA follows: TGTGCCAGCAGCCGGACAGGGATGAACACTGAAGCTTTCTTT.

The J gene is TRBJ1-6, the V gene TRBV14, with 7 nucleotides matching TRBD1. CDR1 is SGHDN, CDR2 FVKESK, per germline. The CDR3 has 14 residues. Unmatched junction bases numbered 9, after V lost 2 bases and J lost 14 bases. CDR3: CASSQSRQGWALHF. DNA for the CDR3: TGTGCCAGCAGCCAAAGCCGACAGGGTTGGGCCCTCCACTTT.